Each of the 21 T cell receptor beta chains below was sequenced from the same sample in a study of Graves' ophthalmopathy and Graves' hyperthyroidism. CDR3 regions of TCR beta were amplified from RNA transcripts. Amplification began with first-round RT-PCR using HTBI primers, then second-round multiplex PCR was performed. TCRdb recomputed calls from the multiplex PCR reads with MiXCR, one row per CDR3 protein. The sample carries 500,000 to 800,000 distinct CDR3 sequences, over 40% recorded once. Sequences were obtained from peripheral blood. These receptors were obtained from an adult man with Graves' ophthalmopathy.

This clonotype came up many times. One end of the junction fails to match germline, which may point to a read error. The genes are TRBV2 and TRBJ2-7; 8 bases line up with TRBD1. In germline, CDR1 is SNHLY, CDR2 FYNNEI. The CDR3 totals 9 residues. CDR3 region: CASGTTGGF. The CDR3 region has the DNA TGTGCCAGCGGTACTACAGGGGGTTTC.

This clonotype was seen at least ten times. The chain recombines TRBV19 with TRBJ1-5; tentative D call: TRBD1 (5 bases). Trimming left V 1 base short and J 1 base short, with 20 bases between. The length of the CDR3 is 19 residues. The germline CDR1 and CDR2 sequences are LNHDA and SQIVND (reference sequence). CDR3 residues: CASSIGWFGRRGSNQPQHF. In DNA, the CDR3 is TGTGCCAGTAGTATAGGTTGGTTCGGGAGAAGGGGAAGCAATCAGCCCCAGCATTTT. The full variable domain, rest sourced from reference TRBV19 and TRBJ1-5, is DGGITQSPKYLFRKEGQNVTLSCEQNLNHDAMYWYRQDPGQGLRLIYYSQIVNDFQKGDIAEGYSVSREKKESFPLTVTSAQKNPTAFYLCASSIGWFGRRGSNQPQHFGDGTRLSIL.

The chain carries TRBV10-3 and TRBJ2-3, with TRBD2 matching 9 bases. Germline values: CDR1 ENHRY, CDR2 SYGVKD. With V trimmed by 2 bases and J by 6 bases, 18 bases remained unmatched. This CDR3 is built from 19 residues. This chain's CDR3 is CAISEPAPKREDFRDTQYF. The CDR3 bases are TGTGCCATCAGTGAGCCGGCCCCGAAGCGGGAGGATTTTCGGGATACGCAGTATTTT.

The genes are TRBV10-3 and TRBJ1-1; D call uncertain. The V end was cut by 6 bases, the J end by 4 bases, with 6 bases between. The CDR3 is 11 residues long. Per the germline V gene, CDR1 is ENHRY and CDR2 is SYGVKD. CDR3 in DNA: TGTGCCATCAGAGCGGGCACTGAAGCTTTCTTT. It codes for CAIRAGTEAFF.

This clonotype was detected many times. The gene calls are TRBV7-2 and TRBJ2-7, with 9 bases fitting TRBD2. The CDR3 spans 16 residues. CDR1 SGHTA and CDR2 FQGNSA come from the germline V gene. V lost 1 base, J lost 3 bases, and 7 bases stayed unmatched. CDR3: CASSLEFSGGFYEQYF. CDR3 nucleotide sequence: TGTGCCAGCAGCTTAGAGTTTAGCGGGGGATTCTACGAGCAGTACTTC.

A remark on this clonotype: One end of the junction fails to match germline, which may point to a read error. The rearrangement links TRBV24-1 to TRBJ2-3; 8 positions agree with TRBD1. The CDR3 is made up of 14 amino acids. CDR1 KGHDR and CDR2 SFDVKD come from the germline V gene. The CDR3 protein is CASSFGQGRDTQYF. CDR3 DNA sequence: TGTGCCAGCAGTTTCGGACAGGGTCGAGATACGCAGTATTTT.

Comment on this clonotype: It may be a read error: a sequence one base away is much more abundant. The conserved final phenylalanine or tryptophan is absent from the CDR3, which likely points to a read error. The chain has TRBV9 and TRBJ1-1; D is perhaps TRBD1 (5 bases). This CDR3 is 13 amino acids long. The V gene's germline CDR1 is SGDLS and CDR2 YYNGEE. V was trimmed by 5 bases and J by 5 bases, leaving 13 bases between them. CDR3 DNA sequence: TGTGCCAGCAGTGCCCTACAGGTAACTGAAGCTTTCCTT. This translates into CASSALQVTEAFL.

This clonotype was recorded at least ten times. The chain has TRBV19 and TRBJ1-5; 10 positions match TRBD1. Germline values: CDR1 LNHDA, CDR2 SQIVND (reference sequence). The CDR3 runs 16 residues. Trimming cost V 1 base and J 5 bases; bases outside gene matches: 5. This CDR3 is CASSIATGTGDQPQHF. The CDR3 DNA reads TGTGCCAGTAGTATAGCTACCGGGACAGGGGATCAGCCCCAGCATTTT.

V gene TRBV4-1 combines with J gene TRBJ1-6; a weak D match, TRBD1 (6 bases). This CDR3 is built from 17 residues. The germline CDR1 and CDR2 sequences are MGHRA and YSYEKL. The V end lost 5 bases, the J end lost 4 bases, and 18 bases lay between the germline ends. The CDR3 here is CASSEGRGALYNSPLHF. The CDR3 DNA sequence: TGCGCCAGCAGCGAGGGCCGGGGGGCCCTTTATAATTCACCCCTCCACTTT.

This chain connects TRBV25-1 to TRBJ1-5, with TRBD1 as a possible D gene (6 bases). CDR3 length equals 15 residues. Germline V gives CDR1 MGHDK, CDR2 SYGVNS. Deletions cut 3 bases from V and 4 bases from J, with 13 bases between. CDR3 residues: CASSDEAGANQPQHF. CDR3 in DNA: TGTGCCAGCAGTGATGAGGCAGGGGCGAATCAGCCCCAGCATTTT.

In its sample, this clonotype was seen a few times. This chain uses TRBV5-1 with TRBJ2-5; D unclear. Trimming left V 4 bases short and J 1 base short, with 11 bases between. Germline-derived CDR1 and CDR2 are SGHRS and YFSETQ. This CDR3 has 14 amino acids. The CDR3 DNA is TGCGCCAGCAGCCCGGGTCCGCTCCAAGAGACCCAGTACTTC. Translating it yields CASSPGPLQETQYF.

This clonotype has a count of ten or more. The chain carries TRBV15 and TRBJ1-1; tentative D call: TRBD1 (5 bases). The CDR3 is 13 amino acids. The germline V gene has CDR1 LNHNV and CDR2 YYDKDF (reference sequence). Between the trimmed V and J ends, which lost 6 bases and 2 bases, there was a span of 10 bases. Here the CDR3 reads CATRGTVNTEAFF. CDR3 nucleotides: TGTGCCACCAGGGGGACGGTAAACACTGAAGCTTTCTTT.

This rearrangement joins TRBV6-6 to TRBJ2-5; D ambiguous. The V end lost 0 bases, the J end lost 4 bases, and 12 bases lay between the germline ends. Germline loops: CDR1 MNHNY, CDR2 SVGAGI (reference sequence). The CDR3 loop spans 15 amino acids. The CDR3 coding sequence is TGTGCCAGCAGTTACTCTTGGCAGATGGGAGAGACCCAGTACTTC. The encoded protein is CASSYSWQMGETQYF.

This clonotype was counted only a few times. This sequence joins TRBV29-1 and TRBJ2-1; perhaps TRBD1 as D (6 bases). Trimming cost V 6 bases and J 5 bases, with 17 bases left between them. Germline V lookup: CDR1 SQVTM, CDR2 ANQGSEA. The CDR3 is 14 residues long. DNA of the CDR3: TGCAGCGTCCTCCTAGAGGGGGTTGACAATGAGCAGTTCTTC. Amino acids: CSVLLEGVDNEQFF.

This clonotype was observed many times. CDR3 in amino acids: CASSYPGTRGYTF. The CDR3 DNA reads TGTGCCAGCAGTTACCCCGGGACTCGCGGCTACACCTTC. The chain combines TRBV6-5 with TRBJ1-2, with a tentative D call TRBD1 (5 bases). From germline, CDR1 is MNHEY and CDR2 SVGAGI. This CDR3 contains 13 residues. With 2 bases removed from V and 8 bases from J, the gap between germline ends came to 12 bases.

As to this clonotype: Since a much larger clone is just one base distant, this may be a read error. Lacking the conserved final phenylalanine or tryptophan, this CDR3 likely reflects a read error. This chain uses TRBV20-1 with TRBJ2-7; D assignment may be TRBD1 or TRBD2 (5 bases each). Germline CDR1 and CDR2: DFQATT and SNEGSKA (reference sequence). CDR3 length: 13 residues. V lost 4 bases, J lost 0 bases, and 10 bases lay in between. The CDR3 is CSATGRDSYEQYL. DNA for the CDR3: TGCAGTGCTACGGGACGGGACTCCTACGAGCAGTACCTC.

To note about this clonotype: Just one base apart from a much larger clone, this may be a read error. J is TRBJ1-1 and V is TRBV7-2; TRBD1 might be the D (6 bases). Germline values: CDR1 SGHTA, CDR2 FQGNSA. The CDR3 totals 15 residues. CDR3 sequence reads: CASSGPGHSVFEASF. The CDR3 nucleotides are TGTGCCAGCAGCGGTCCGGGACATAGCGTATTCGAAGCTTCCTTT.

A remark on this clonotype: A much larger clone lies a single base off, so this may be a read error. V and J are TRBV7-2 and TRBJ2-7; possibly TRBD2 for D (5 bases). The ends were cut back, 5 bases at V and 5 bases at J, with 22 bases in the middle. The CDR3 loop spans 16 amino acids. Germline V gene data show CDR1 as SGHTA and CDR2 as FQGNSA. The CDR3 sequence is CASSPRPWTSGNEQYF. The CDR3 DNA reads TGTGCCAGCAGCCCCCGTCCGTGGACTTCCGGGAACGAGCAGTACTTC.

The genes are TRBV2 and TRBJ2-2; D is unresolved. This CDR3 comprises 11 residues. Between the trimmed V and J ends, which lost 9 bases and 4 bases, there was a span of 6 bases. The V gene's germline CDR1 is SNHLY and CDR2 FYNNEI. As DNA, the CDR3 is TGTGCCAGGGGCGGCACCGGGGAGCTGTTTTTT. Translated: CARGGTGELFF.

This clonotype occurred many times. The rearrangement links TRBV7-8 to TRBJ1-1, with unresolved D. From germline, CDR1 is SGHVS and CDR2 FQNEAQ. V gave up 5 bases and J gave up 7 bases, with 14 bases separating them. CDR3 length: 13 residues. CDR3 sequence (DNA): TGTGCCAGCAGCCCCCCGAGGGAGGATGAAGCTTTCTTT. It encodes CASSPPREDEAFF.

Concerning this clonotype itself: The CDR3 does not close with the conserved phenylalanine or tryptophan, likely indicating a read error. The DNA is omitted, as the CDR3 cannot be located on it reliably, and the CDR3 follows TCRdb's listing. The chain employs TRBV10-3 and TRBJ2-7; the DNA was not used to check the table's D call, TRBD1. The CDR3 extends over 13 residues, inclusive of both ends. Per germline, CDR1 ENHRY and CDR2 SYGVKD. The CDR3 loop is CAIRGQTDYEQCL.